The sequence of this TCR beta chain was determined in a study of CD8 T cells in Susac syndrome. Germline V lookup: CDR1 SGHVS, CDR2 FNYEAQ. The CDR3 totals 15 residues. With 5 bases clipped from V and 6 bases from J, the junction kept 9 bases outside the gene matches. Peripheral blood CD8+ and CD4+ T cells were profiled by TCR beta sequencing. Random hexamers served to reverse transcribe about 0.5 to 1 ug RNA. Across 54 Vbeta and 13 Jbeta, TCR beta CDR3 was amplified with immunoSEQ multiplex PCR. TCRdb used MiXCR to reprocess the immunoSEQ multiplex PCR reads, holding one entry per CDR3 protein. This table has some 300,000 distinct CDR3 sequences, 70% to 90% appearing once.

The sample was CD8+ T cells from PBMCs. The chain links TRBV7-6 to TRBJ2-1, with TRBD2 identical over 8 bases. The receptor was derived from a human donor with multiple sclerosis. The CDR3 region has the DNA TGTGCCAGCAGCCCATACCTAGCGGGCAGCAATGAGCAGTTCTTC. Amino acid sequence: CASSPYLAGSNEQFF.